This T cell receptor beta chain derives from a study of post-analysis software for immune sequencing data. Study observations and caveats: Samples from one preparation batch, clustered by F measure, grouped strongly together. In multiple sclerosis, normalized Chao1 diversity was significantly below that of controls. TRBV5-6, TRBV5-1 and TRBV20-1 were among a handful of TRBV segments more frequent in patients than controls.

This CDR3 region has 17 residues. The V and J ends lost 3 bases and 4 bases, in that order; junction bases with no gene match: 12. Germline V gives CDR1 SGHAT, CDR2 FQNNGV. On this clonotype: Antigen specificity is unknown.

Included in the TCR beta cDNA libraries were unique molecular identifiers. Each CDR3 protein is one row after TCRdb ran MiXCR on the PCR reads. This repertoire shows hundreds of thousands of distinct CDR3 sequences, 59% found once; its top ten account for over 9%. The sequenced sample consisted of blood. This chain uses TRBV11-2 with TRBJ1-1; the match to TRBD1 covers 9 bases. The receptor's source is a girl aged 2-10 years with multiple sclerosis. CDR3 bases: TGTGCCAGCAGCTTGGCCCCTCATCCGGACAGGGGCACTGAAGCTTTCTTT. Protein: CASSLAPHPDRGTEAFF.